Below, 24 T cell receptor beta chains from the same sample are listed, as sequenced in a study of T cell responses to AZD1222 COVID-19 vaccine. Sequenced by immunoSEQ multiplex PCR; TCRdb stores in-frame clones only, minus some. The sample has about 150,000 clones, more than 90% seen once; the top ten hold 2.5% to 4%. Sequences were derived from peripheral blood, sampled 28 days after the second AZD1222 dose. The receptors were sampled from an adult who received the AZD1222 COVID-19 vaccine.

This chain connects TRBV3-1 (or the pseudogene TRBV3-2) to TRBJ2-7; a possible D gene is TRBD2 (6 bases). Germline loops: CDR1 LGHDT, CDR2 YNNKEL (reference sequence). The CDR3 is 15 residues long. The V end was cut by 1 base, the J end by 3 bases, with 13 bases between. The CDR3 bases are TGTGCCAGCAGCCAAGTTGGCGGGATCGGCTACGAGCAGTACTTC. It translates to CASSQVGGIGYEQYF.

The chain combines TRBV24-1 with TRBJ1-5; D unresolved. The CDR3 sequence is 14 residues long. Germline CDR1 and CDR2: KGHDR and SFDVKD. Trimming removed 2 bases at V and 3 bases at J, with 7 bases between. CDR3 coding DNA: TGTGCCACCAGTGATTCCGACACCAATCAGCCCCAGCATTTT. Amino acids: CATSDSDTNQPQHF.

The chain combines TRBV28 with TRBJ2-5; 7 bases agree with TRBD2. V lost 4 bases and J lost 2; bases outside the gene matches: 1. This CDR3 is built from 13 residues. Germline values: CDR1 MDHEN, CDR2 SYDVKM. The CDR3 reads CASSSGGQETQYF. CDR3 in DNA: TGTGCCAGCAGTTCGGGGGGACAAGAGACCCAGTACTTC.

The chain recombines TRBV2 with TRBJ2-7, with a weak D call TRBD1 (6 bases). The CDR3 runs 15 residues. Deletions cut 3 bases from V and 2 bases from J, with 14 bases between. Germline V CDR1 and CDR2: SNHLY, FYNNEI. This chain's CDR3 is CASSDPIGGPYEQYF. The CDR3 DNA sequence: TGTGCCAGCAGTGACCCCATTGGGGGCCCCTACGAGCAGTACTTC.

The chain uses TRBV7-9 and TRBJ2-7; weak D call: TRBD1 (5 bases). V was pared by 1 base and J by 9 bases, with 13 bases between. Germline V gene lookup returns CDR1 SEHNR and CDR2 FQNEAQ (reference sequence). This CDR3 is built from 13 residues. The CDR3 coding sequence is TGTGCCAGCAGCTTAGTCCCAGGGAAGAGGCAGTACTTC. Translated, it gives CASSLVPGKRQYF.

This chain connects TRBV5-1 to TRBJ1-1; D is unresolved. The germline V gene has CDR1 SGHRS and CDR2 YFSETQ. The CDR3 consists of 13 residues. V was trimmed by 2 bases and J by 2 bases, leaving 7 bases between them. CDR3 sequence reads: CASSFRPNTEAFF. DNA of the CDR3: TGCGCCAGCAGCTTTCGGCCTAACACTGAAGCTTTCTTT.

The chain is built from TRBV14 and TRBJ2-7, with 10 bases aligning to TRBD2. From germline, CDR1 is SGHDN and CDR2 FVKESK. Trimming cost V 1 base and J 6 bases; bases outside gene matches: 3. The CDR3 covers 14 residues. The CDR3 DNA is TGTGCCAGCAGCCAAGTTAGCGGGAGGACCGAGCAGTACTTC. Encoded protein: CASSQVSGRTEQYF.

The V call is TRBV7-8, the J call TRBJ1-5, with D possibly being TRBD1 (6 bases). The CDR3 contains 15 residues. CDR1 is SGHVS, CDR2 FQNEAQ, per germline. V shed 4 bases and J shed 0 bases, with 10 bases lying between them. This chain's CDR3 is CASSSEGGSNQPQHF. The CDR3 DNA reads TGTGCCAGCAGCTCGGAGGGGGGTAGCAATCAGCCCCAGCATTTT.

This chain connects TRBV27 to TRBJ2-7; 12 bases are shared with TRBD1. CDR1 is MNHEY, CDR2 SMNVEV, per germline (reference sequence). The CDR3 runs 13 residues. The trim removed 5 bases at V and 6 bases at J, leaving 2 bases unmatched. CDR3 in DNA: TGTGCCAGCAGTGTGGGACAGGGGGCCGAGCAGTACTTC. Translated: CASSVGQGAEQYF.

The J gene is TRBJ1-2, the V gene TRBV21-1. TRBV21-1 is flagged as a pseudogene. The CDR3 has 16 residues. This chain's CDR3 is CASSKGRAGRKDGYTF. The CDR3 DNA is TGTGCCAGCAGCAAAGGACGGGCAGGGAGGAAGGATGGCTACACCTTC.

This chain joins TRBV5-6 and TRBJ1-4, with D possibly TRBD1 on 5 matching bases. V was clipped by 2 bases and J by 7 bases, with 18 bases between them. The germline gives CDR1 SGHDT, CDR2 YYEEEE. The CDR3 sequence is 16 residues long. CDR3 coding DNA: TGTGCCAGCAGCTTCAGGGTACCAAGGATGGGTGAAAAACTGTTTTTT. Residues: CASSFRVPRMGEKLFF. Full variable domain (rest looked up from reference TRBV5-6 and TRBJ1-4): DAGVTQSPTHLIKTRGQQVTLRCSPKSGHDTVSWYQQALGQGPQFIFQYYEEEERQRGNFPDRFSGHQFPNYSSELNVNALLLGDSALYLCASSFRVPRMGEKLFFGSGTQLSVL.

This chain joins TRBV7-2 and TRBJ2-1; 11 bases line up with TRBD2. The CDR3 contains 14 residues. Germline CDR1 SGHTA, CDR2 FQGNSA. The V segment lost 4 bases and the J segment 9 bases; nucleotides outside the gene matches: 5. The CDR3 sequence: CASSSLAGEGEQFF. The CDR3 DNA sequence: TGTGCCAGCAGCTCACTAGCGGGAGAAGGTGAGCAGTTCTTC. Full variable domain (missing parts from reference TRBV7-2 and TRBJ2-1): GAGVSQSPSNKVTEKGKDVELRCDPISGHTALYWYRQSLGQGLEFLIYFQGNSAPDKSGLPSDRFSAERTGGSVSTLTIQRTQQEDSAVYLCASSSLAGEGEQFFGPGTRLTVL.

The chain joins TRBV30 to TRBJ1-5, with 9 nucleotides matching TRBD1. This CDR3 comprises 15 residues. V gave up 0 bases and J gave up 6 bases; unmatched junction bases: 6. Germline CDR1 and CDR2: GTSNPN and SVGIG (reference sequence). The CDR3 coding sequence is TGTGCCTGGAGTGTACAAGAGGACAGGGGTCAGCCCCAGCATTTT. Translation gives CAWSVQEDRGQPQHF.

V and J are TRBV12-5 and TRBJ2-2; D not certain. The V and J ends lost 6 bases and 0 bases respectively, with 14 bases between them. The germline V gene encodes CDR1 LGHNT and CDR2 FRNRAP. This CDR3 is built from 16 residues. CDR3 amino acids: CASGAGRLPNTGELFF. The DNA of the CDR3 is TGTGCTAGTGGGGCCGGACGTCTACCGAACACCGGGGAGCTGTTTTTT.

Turning to this clone: Germline and junction disagree at one end, which may indicate a read error. This chain joins TRBV7-9 and TRBJ2-3; 13 nucleotides agree with TRBD2. The CDR3 consists of 12 residues. Germline assignment: CDR1 SEHNR and CDR2 FQNEAQ (reference sequence). The CDR3 DNA reads TGTGCCAGCAGCTCTACGGGACTAGCGGGAAATTTT. Translated: CASSSTGLAGNF. Filled out from reference TRBV7-9 and TRBJ2-3, the complete variable domain reads DTGVSQNPRHKITKRGQNVTFRCDPISEHNRLYWYRQTLGQGPEFLTYFQNEAQLEKSRLLSDRFSAERPKGSFSTLEIQRTEQGDSAMYLCASSSTGLAGNFGPGTRLTVL.

This sequence joins TRBV29-1 and TRBJ2-3; D not resolved. The CDR3 is made up of 11 amino acids. In germline, CDR1 is SQVTM, CDR2 ANQGSEA. V gave up 8 bases and J gave up 5 bases, with 11 bases separating them. CDR3 residues: CSTGEVDTQYF. CDR3 nucleotides: TGCAGCACCGGCGAAGTAGATACGCAGTATTTT.

The chain joins TRBV19 to TRBJ1-3; no clear D gene. This CDR3 has 17 amino acids. V was cut by 5 bases and J by 1 base, with 18 bases left in between. The V gene's germline CDR1 is LNHDA and CDR2 SQIVND (reference sequence). The CDR3 here is CASSPHWQEPSGNTIYF. CDR3 DNA sequence: TGTGCCAGTAGTCCTCACTGGCAGGAACCTTCTGGAAACACCATATATTTT.

The gene calls are TRBV21-1 and TRBJ2-7; no DNA check was done on the table's D call, TRBD2. TRBV21-1 is an annotated pseudogene. CDR3 length: 18 amino acids. In DNA form, the CDR3 reads TGTGCCAGCAGCAAAGGTAGACTAGCGGGTCCTCCCTTCTACGAGCAGTACTTC. It is translated as CASSKGRLAGPPFYEQYF.

The chain employs TRBV6-5 and TRBJ2-2; 10 nucleotides agree with TRBD1. There are 16 residues in the CDR3. CDR1 MNHEY and CDR2 SVGAGI come from the germline V gene. Trimming cost V 4 bases and J 8 bases; bases outside gene matches: 10. The DNA of the CDR3 is TGTGCCAGCAGTTCATTCGGGACAGGGGTTAGAGGGGAGCTGTTTTTT. Translation gives CASSSFGTGVRGELFF.

The chain joins TRBV25-1 to TRBJ2-1, with TRBD2 matching over 8 bases. Germline V gene lookup returns CDR1 MGHDK and CDR2 SYGVNS. The ends lost 7 bases at V and 2 bases at J; junction bases unmatched: 10. The CDR3 has 16 residues. CDR3 in amino acids: CASKAGTSIAYNEQFF. Here the CDR3 DNA reads TGTGCCAGCAAAGCCGGGACTAGTATAGCCTACAATGAGCAGTTCTTC.

The chain joins TRBV12-3 or TRBV12-4 to TRBJ1-5; D remains unclear. The CDR3 spans 13 residues. V was clipped by 4 bases and J by 3 bases, with 7 bases between them. This CDR3 is CASSSHYNQPQHF. CDR3 DNA: TGTGCCAGCAGTTCACACTACAATCAGCCCCAGCATTTT.

The chain has TRBV28 and TRBJ1-5; possibly TRBD1 for D (5 bases). This CDR3 has 15 amino acids. Germline loops: CDR1 MDHEN, CDR2 SYDVKM. Trimming removed 4 bases at V and 6 bases at J, with 16 bases between. The CDR3 sequence is CASSYQGTGPQPQHF. The CDR3 coding sequence is TGTGCCAGCAGTTACCAGGGAACGGGCCCTCAGCCCCAGCATTTT. The entire variable domain, with the rest obtained from reference TRBV28 and TRBJ1-5, is as follows: DVKVTQSSRYLVKRTGEKVFLECVQDMDHENMFWYRQDPGLGLRLIYFSYDVKMKEKGDIPEGYSVSREKKERFSLILESASTNQTSMYLCASSYQGTGPQPQHFGDGTRLSIL.

The chain joins TRBV30 to TRBJ1-1; tentatively, D is TRBD1 (6 bases). Germline loops: CDR1 GTSNPN, CDR2 SVGIG (reference sequence). The CDR3 is made up of 15 amino acids. V was pared by 2 bases and J by 1 base, with 14 bases between. The CDR3 nucleotides read TGTGCCTGGAGTAGAGTCGGGGGGGCGAACACTGAAGCTTTCTTT. Its translation: CAWSRVGGANTEAFF.

CDR3 sequence: CASTHGGRGGGEKLFF. CDR3 coding DNA: TGTGCCAGCACCCACGGGGGCAGGGGGGGAGGCGAAAAACTGTTTTTT. V and J are TRBV28 and TRBJ1-4; TRBD1 matches 7 bases. V shed 7 bases, J shed 8 bases, and the junction held 16 bases outside the gene matches. CDR1 MDHEN and CDR2 SYDVKM come from the germline V gene. The CDR3 loop spans 16 amino acids. Variable domain in full (rest from reference TRBV28 and TRBJ1-4): DVKVTQSSRYLVKRTGEKVFLECVQDMDHENMFWYRQDPGLGLRLIYFSYDVKMKEKGDIPEGYSVSREKKERFSLILESASTNQTSMYLCASTHGGRGGGEKLFFGSGTQLSVL.